These 5 T cell receptor beta chains were sequenced from one sample in a study of patients and donors after allogeneic stem cell transplantation. TCRdb re-called the RT-PCR reads through MiXCR, storing one row per CDR3 protein. The sample carries under 200,000 distinct CDR3 sequences, 24% recorded once. The sequencing sample was made of blood, either unsorted or a sorted T cell fraction (not recorded which). Receptor source: a human donor who was either an allogeneic HSCT recipient or a stem cell or donor lymphocyte infusion donor (not recorded which). It is not recorded whose cells these are; they may come from a transplant donor.

This clonotype has just a few counts. The chain joins TRBV4-2 to TRBJ2-2; 7 bases match TRBD2. This CDR3 is 18 amino acids long. Germline V gives CDR1 LGHNA, CDR2 YNFKEQ. The junction had 12 bases not matched to a gene; V was cut back by 0 bases and J by 5 bases. CDR3 protein: CASSQDPREGLHTGELFF. The CDR3 DNA reads as TGTGCCAGCAGCCAAGATCCGAGGGAGGGCCTCCATACCGGGGAGCTGTTTTTT.

In its sample, this clonotype was seen a few times. V gene TRBV11-1 combines with J gene TRBJ2-7; D unclear. CDR1 is SGHAT, CDR2 FQDESV, per germline (reference sequence). The CDR3 is 12 amino acids. Trimming took 3 bases from V and 2 from J, leaving 5 bases between them. CDR3 amino acids: CASSFGAYEQYF. For the CDR3, the DNA is TGTGCCAGCAGCTTTGGCGCCTACGAGCAGTACTTC.

This clonotype was seen more than once but under ten times. The V gene is TRBV7-6, the J gene TRBJ1-5; D is perhaps TRBD1 (6 bases). V lost 5 bases and J lost 7, with 12 bases in between. The germline V gene has CDR1 SGHVS and CDR2 FNYEAQ. The CDR3 contains 13 residues. The CDR3 sequence is CASSPSGGQPQHF. The CDR3 nucleotides read TGTGCCAGCAGCCCTTCTGGGGGCCAGCCCCAGCATTTT.

V gene TRBV20-1 combines with J gene TRBJ1-2; TRBD1 is a possible D gene (5 bases). In germline, CDR1 is DFQATT, CDR2 SNEGSKA (reference sequence). The V end lost 4 bases, the J end lost 2 bases, and 11 bases lay between the germline ends. CDR3 length equals 13 residues. CDR3 amino acids: CSAMGRENYGYTF. CDR3 nucleotide sequence: TGCAGTGCTATGGGACGGGAAAACTATGGCTACACCTTC.

This clonotype showed up just a few times. The rearrangement links TRBV10-2 to TRBJ1-2, with 9 bases fitting TRBD1. Germline lookup yields CDR1 WSHSY and CDR2 SAAADI. There are 15 residues in the CDR3. V was clipped by 6 bases and J by 4 bases; unmatched bases: 9. The CDR3 DNA reads TGCGCCAGCAGGAAGGGACAGGGCCTCAGCTATGGCTACACCTTC. Amino acid sequence: CASRKGQGLSYGYTF.